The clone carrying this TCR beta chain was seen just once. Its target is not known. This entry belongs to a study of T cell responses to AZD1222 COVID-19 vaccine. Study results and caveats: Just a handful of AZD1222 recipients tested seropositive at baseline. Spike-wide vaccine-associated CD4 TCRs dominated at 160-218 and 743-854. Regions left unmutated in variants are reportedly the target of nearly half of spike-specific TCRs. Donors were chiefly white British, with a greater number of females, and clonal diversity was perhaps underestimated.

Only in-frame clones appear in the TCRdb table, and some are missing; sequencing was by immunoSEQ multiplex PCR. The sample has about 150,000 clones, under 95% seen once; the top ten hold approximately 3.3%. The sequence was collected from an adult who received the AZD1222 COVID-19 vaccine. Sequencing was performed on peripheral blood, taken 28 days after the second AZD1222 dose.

In DNA, the CDR3 is TGTGCCTGTAAGGCGAACAGGCCAAACTACGAGCAGTACTTC. Translated: CACKANRPNYEQYF. The chain uses TRBV9 and TRBJ2-7; TRBD1 might be the D (5 bases). V was pared by 10 bases and J by 3 bases, with 20 bases between. The CDR3 covers 14 residues. The germline V gene has CDR1 SGDLS and CDR2 YYNGEE.